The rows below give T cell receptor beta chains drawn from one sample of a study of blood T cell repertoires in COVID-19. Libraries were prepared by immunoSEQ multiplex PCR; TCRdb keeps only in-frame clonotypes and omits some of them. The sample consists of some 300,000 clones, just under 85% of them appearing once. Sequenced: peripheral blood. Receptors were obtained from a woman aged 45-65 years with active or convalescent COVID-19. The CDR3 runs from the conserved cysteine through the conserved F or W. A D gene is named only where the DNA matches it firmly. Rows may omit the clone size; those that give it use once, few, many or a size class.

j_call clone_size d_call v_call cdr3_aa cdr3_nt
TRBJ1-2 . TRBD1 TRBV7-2 CASSLAGTGGLRSDYTF TGTGCCAGCAGCTTGGCCGGGACAGGGGGCCTCAGGTCTGACTACACCTTC
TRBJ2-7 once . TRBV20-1 CSASDSYEQYF TGCAGTGCTAGCGACAGCTACGAGCAGTACTTC
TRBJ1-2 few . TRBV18 CASSLESGTRFGGYTF TGTGCCAGCTCCCTTGAATCCGGGACACGATTCGGCGGCTACACCTTC
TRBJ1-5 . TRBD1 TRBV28 CASSHISSARQGDWPQHF TGTGCCAGCTCCCACATCTCCTCCGCGAGACAGGGGGATTGGCCCCAGCATTTT
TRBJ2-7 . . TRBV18 CASAPRAGALYEQYF TGTGCCAGCGCCCCCAGGGCAGGGGCTTTATACGAGCAGTACTTC
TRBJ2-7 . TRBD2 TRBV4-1 CASSQVGLASYEQYF TGCGCCAGCAGCCAAGTGGGACTAGCTTCATACGAGCAGTACTTC
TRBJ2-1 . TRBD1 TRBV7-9 CASSSLSGTVYNEQFF TGTGCCAGCAGCTCCCTTTCCGGGACAGTTTACAATGAGCAGTTCTTC
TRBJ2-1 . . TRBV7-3 CASSRAGDGEQFF TGTGCCAGCAGCAGGGCAGGGGATGGTGAGCAGTTCTTC
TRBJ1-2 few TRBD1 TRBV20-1 CSASTGVLGYGYTF TGCAGTGCTAGTACAGGGGTCCTAGGCTATGGCTACACCTTC
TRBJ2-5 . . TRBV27 CASSLSTVGETQYF TGTGCCAGCAGTTTATCGACTGTAGGAGAGACCCAGTACTTC
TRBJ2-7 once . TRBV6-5 CATGDWEPYYEQYF TGTGCCACCGGAGACTGGGAGCCTTACTACGAGCAGTACTTC
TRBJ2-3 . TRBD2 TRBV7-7 CASSLNTQRGGGTDTQYF TGTGCTAGCAGCTTAAATACTCAGCGGGGGGGAGGCACAGATACGCAGTATTTT
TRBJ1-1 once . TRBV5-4 CASSLYGRNTEAFF TGTGCCAGCAGCTTGTATGGGCGGAACACTGAAGCTTTCTTT
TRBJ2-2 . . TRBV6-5 CASSSRGRNTGELFF TGTGCCAGCAGTTCTAGGGGTAGGAACACCGGGGAGCTGTTTTTT
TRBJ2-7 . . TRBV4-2 CASSQDLRDYEQYF TGTGCCAGCAGCCAAGATTTGAGGGACTACGAGCAGTACTTC
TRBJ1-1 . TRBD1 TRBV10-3 CAISEGQVAQSSGGMNTEAFF TGTGCCATCAGCGAGGGACAGGTGGCCCAAAGTAGTGGCGGCATGAACACTGAAGCTTTCTTT
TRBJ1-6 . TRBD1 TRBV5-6 CASGKDRGSSYNSPLHF TGTGCCAGCGGGAAAGACAGGGGGAGCTCCTATAATTCACCCCTCCACTTT
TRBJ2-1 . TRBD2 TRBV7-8 CASSFSVGVAGAREQFF TGTGCCAGCAGCTTTTCGGTCGGGGTAGCGGGAGCGCGCGAGCAGTTCTTC
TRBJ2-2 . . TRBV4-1 CASSPGRGSTGELFF TGCGCCAGCAGCCCGGGTAGGGGGAGCACCGGGGAGCTGTTTTTT
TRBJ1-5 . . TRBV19 CASSPPVGPQHF TGTGCCAGTAGTCCTCCGGTCGGGCCCCAGCATTTT
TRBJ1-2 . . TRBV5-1 CASSTDRLNYGYTF TGCGCCAGCAGCACGGACAGACTGAACTATGGCTACACCTTC
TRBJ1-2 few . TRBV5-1 CASSSYGTNYGYTF TGCGCCAGCAGTTCCTATGGTACTAACTATGGCTACACCTTC
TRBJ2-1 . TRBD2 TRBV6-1 CASSGWGGQGSYEQFF TGTGCCAGCAGTGGCTGGGGAGGGCAAGGATCTTATGAGCAGTTCTTC
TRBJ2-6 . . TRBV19 CASRTVTGANVLTF TGTGCCAGTCGAACAGTTACTGGGGCCAACGTCCTGACTTTC